The 29 T cell receptor beta chains presented below share a single source sample, sequenced in a study of T cell changes during pregnancy in multiple sclerosis. Data came from immunoSEQ multiplex PCR; TCRdb stores just in-frame clones and leaves some out. The table includes 80,000 to 130,000 clones, approximately 94% detected once. The source was peripheral blood, collected in the second trimester of pregnancy. Receptors were obtained from a female donor with multiple sclerosis, enrolled in a pregnancy study.

V gene TRBV5-4 combines with J gene TRBJ2-3, with D possibly matching TRBD2 (6 bases). CDR3 size: 15 residues. V shed 4 bases and J shed 0 bases, with 12 bases lying between them. Germline CDR1 is SGHNT and CDR2 is YYREEE (reference sequence). The DNA for the CDR3 is TGTGCCAGCAGCCGTCTAGCGACTAGCACAGATACGCAGTATTTT. It is translated as CASSRLATSTDTQYF.

The CDR3 protein is CASSARGRQPSTDTQYF. Here the CDR3 DNA reads TGTGCCAGCAGCGCCAGGGGCAGACAGCCTAGCACAGATACGCAGTATTTT. The genes are TRBV9 and TRBJ2-3; D might be TRBD1 (6 bases). V was cut by 3 bases and J by 0 bases, with 17 bases left in between. Germline V gene lookup returns CDR1 SGDLS and CDR2 YYNGEE. This CDR3 has 17 residues.

The chain has TRBV6-1 and TRBJ2-5, with 9 positions matching TRBD2. After removal of 4 bases from V and 5 bases from J, the junction contained 5 bases not matched to a gene. The V gene's germline CDR1 is MNHNS and CDR2 SASEGT. The CDR3 is 14 residues long. In nucleotides, the CDR3 is TGTGCCAGCAGTGCCTCGGGACTAGCCGAGACCCAGTACTTC. Residues: CASSASGLAETQYF.

The chain joins TRBV5-1 to TRBJ2-1; 14 bases line up with TRBD2. The CDR3 covers 15 residues. The V and J ends lost 5 bases and 6 bases, in that order; junction bases with no gene match: 4. The germline gives CDR1 SGHRS, CDR2 YFSETQ. The CDR3 nucleotides read TGCGCCAGCAGGCCGGGACTAGCGGGAGTCAATGAGCAGTTCTTC. This translates into CASRPGLAGVNEQFF.

The chain links TRBV2 to TRBJ2-3; possible D gene TRBD1, 5 bases. This CDR3 is built from 14 residues. Germline assignment: CDR1 SNHLY and CDR2 FYNNEI. Trimming stripped 4 bases from V and 2 bases from J, with 10 bases between. CDR3 sequence (DNA): TGTGCCAGCAGTGGAGAACAGGACACAGATACGCAGTATTTT. Protein product: CASSGEQDTDTQYF.

This chain connects TRBV19 to TRBJ2-5; D may be TRBD1 (6 bases). V lost 5 bases, J lost 2 bases, and 15 bases lay in between. CDR3 length: 15 amino acids. Germline V gene sequence: CDR1 LNHDA, CDR2 SQIVND (reference sequence). CDR3 region: CASSLTLGQQETQYF. The CDR3 bases are TGTGCCAGTAGTCTCACCCTAGGACAGCAAGAGACCCAGTACTTC.

The gene calls are TRBV7-9 and TRBJ2-5; TRBD1 might be the D (6 bases). Per the germline V gene, CDR1 is SEHNR and CDR2 is FQNEAQ (reference sequence). Deletions cut 5 bases from V and 5 bases from J, with 21 bases between. This CDR3 region has 16 residues. CDR3 loop: CASSILVQGWFETQYF. The CDR3 DNA is TGTGCCAGCAGCATCCTCGTGCAGGGGTGGTTTGAGACCCAGTACTTC.

This chain joins TRBV9 and TRBJ1-1; D remains ambiguous. From germline, CDR1 is SGDLS and CDR2 YYNGEE. This CDR3 is built from 14 residues. V lost 4 bases to trimming and J lost 1 base, with 11 bases between them. CDR3 amino acids: CASSTAGGNTEAFF. In DNA form, the CDR3 reads TGTGCCAGCAGCACGGCCGGAGGGAACACTGAAGCTTTCTTT. The full variable domain, in which reference TRBV9 and TRBJ1-1 provide the parts outside the CDR3, is DSGVTQTPKHLITATGQRVTLRCSPRSGDLSVYWYQQSLDQGLQFLIQYYNGEERAKGNILERFSAQQFPDLHSELNLSSLELGDSALYFCASSTAGGNTEAFFGQGTRLTVV.

The chain has TRBV5-6 and TRBJ1-4; D unclear. CDR1 and CDR2 (germline): SGHDT, YYEEEE. V dropped 3 bases and J dropped 3 bases, with 9 bases sitting between them. The length of the CDR3 is 14 residues. This CDR3 reads CASSSALANEKLFF. In DNA, the CDR3 is TGTGCCAGCAGCTCCGCACTGGCTAATGAAAAACTGTTTTTT.

This chain joins TRBV28 and TRBJ2-1, with 9 bases that match TRBD1. V dropped 3 bases and J dropped 6; count of bases not matched to a gene: 6. This CDR3 has 15 residues. The germline V gene has CDR1 MDHEN and CDR2 SYDVKM. The CDR3 nucleotides read TGTGCCAGCAGTTTGGGGGGACAGGGTGTCAATGAGCAGTTCTTC. Translated, it gives CASSLGGQGVNEQFF.

In this sample, this clone turned up a few times. The chain has TRBV9 and TRBJ1-1, with D possibly being TRBD1 (5 bases). Trimming cost V 4 bases and J 0 bases, with 10 bases left between them. CDR3 size: 14 residues. The germline gives CDR1 SGDLS, CDR2 YYNGEE. The CDR3 coding sequence is TGTGCCAGCAGCCCCCAGGGTATGAACACTGAAGCTTTCTTT. It translates to CASSPQGMNTEAFF.

This chain links TRBV27 with TRBJ2-5; 8 bases fit TRBD1. This CDR3 region has 16 residues. The germline V gene encodes CDR1 MNHEY and CDR2 SMNVEV (reference sequence). Trimming at V came to 6 bases and at J to 2 bases, leaving 11 bases not matched to a gene. The CDR3 loop is CASRPQGTGLQETQYF. The CDR3 DNA is TGTGCCAGCAGGCCCCAGGGGACAGGATTACAAGAGACCCAGTACTTC.

The chain carries TRBV5-1 and TRBJ1-2, with 9 bases lining up with TRBD1. This CDR3 region has 16 residues. Germline V gene lookup returns CDR1 SGHRS and CDR2 YFSETQ. The junction had 7 bases not matched to a gene; V was cut back by 0 bases and J by 4 bases. The CDR3 nucleotides are TGCGCCAGCAGCTTGGACACGACAGGGGGACTCTATGGCTACACCTTC. Translating gives CASSLDTTGGLYGYTF.

This chain links TRBV28 with TRBJ1-1; a possible D gene is TRBD1 (5 bases). This CDR3 is built from 17 residues. Germline V lookup: CDR1 MDHEN, CDR2 SYDVKM. V was clipped by 2 bases and J by 0 bases, with 16 bases between them. CDR3 protein: CASSLVRRQLMNTEAFF. The CDR3 DNA reads TGTGCCAGCAGTTTAGTAAGAAGACAGCTCATGAACACTGAAGCTTTCTTT.

The chain is built from TRBV9 and TRBJ2-7; maybe TRBD1 (5 bases). CDR3 length: 15 residues. Germline V gene lookup returns CDR1 SGDLS and CDR2 YYNGEE. Between the trimmed V and J ends, which lost 2 bases and 7 bases, there was a span of 19 bases. The DNA of the CDR3 is TGTGCCAGCAGCGTTGCAGGACACTCCTTGGGAGAGCAGTACTTC. Amino acid sequence: CASSVAGHSLGEQYF.

The rearrangement uses TRBV5-1 and TRBJ2-7, with 10 bases fitting TRBD1. V gave up 3 bases and J gave up 7 bases; unmatched junction bases: 10. The CDR3 covers 15 residues. Germline V gives CDR1 SGHRS, CDR2 YFSETQ. CDR3 bases: TGCGCCAGCAGCTGGGGGGACAGGGGAAGGGGGGAGCAGTACTTC. It specifies CASSWGDRGRGEQYF. Full variable domain (remainder filled in from reference TRBV5-1 and TRBJ2-7): KAGVTQTPRYLIKTRGQQVTLSCSPISGHRSVSWYQQTPGQGLQFLFEYFSETQRNKGNFPGRFSGRQFSNSRSEMNVSTLELGDSALYLCASSWGDRGRGEQYFGPGTRLTVT.

The V gene is TRBV5-1, the J gene TRBJ2-3; D might be TRBD2 (7 bases). The CDR3 contains 16 residues. Trimming left V 0 bases short and J 1 base short, with 12 bases between. Germline loops: CDR1 SGHRS, CDR2 YFSETQ. CDR3 residues: CASSLVGGVGTDTQYF. In nucleotides, the CDR3 is TGCGCCAGCAGCTTGGTAGGGGGGGTTGGCACAGATACGCAGTATTTT.

This chain connects TRBV5-8 to TRBJ2-6; D uncertain. This CDR3 is 16 amino acids long. Germline V gives CDR1 SGHTS, CDR2 YDEGEE. Trimming took off 1 base at V and 0 bases at J, with 8 bases between the two ends. The DNA for the CDR3 is TGTGCCAGCAGCTTGTTCGTTGTCTCTGGGGCCAACGTCCTGACTTTC. This gives the protein CASSLFVVSGANVLTF.

This CDR3 is CASSVGDRGRGTEAFF. The CDR3 coding sequence is TGTGCCAGCAGCGTAGGGGACAGGGGTCGAGGCACTGAAGCTTTCTTT. The chain employs TRBV9 and TRBJ1-1, with 10 bases identical to TRBD1. The CDR3 length is 16 residues. Per the germline V gene, CDR1 is SGDLS and CDR2 is YYNGEE. V dropped 0 bases and J dropped 4; count of bases not matched to a gene: 6.

The chain employs TRBV7-8 and TRBJ2-7; TRBD1 might be the D (5 bases). Germline CDR1 reads SGHVS; CDR2 reads FQNEAQ. The CDR3 runs to 14 residues. V lost 0 bases and J lost 3, with 9 bases in between. In DNA, the CDR3 is TGTGCCAGCAGCTTAGCGAGAAGGGGCTACGAGCAGTACTTC. It specifies CASSLARRGYEQYF.

A few counts support this clone. The V and J genes are TRBV5-4 and TRBJ1-5; a possible D gene is TRBD1 (5 bases). The CDR3 is made up of 14 amino acids. V was pared by 2 bases and J by 4 bases, with 10 bases between. CDR1 and CDR2 (germline): SGHNT, YYREEE (reference sequence). The CDR3 region has the DNA TGTGCCAGCAGCTTTCAGGGTTTTAATCAGCCCCAGCATTTT. Its protein is CASSFQGFNQPQHF.

The rearrangement uses TRBV18 and TRBJ1-2, with D unclear. The germline CDR1 and CDR2 sequences are KGHSH and LQKENI. V was trimmed by 3 bases and J by 2 bases, leaving 7 bases between them. The CDR3 runs 13 residues. This CDR3 is CASSPGGNYGYTF. CDR3 sequence (DNA): TGTGCCAGCTCACCCGGCGGGAACTATGGCTACACCTTC.

The rearrangement uses TRBV18 and TRBJ2-5, with no clear D. The ends were cut back, 2 bases at V and 4 bases at J, with 5 bases in the middle. The CDR3 extends over 12 amino acids. Germline CDR1 reads KGHSH; CDR2 reads LQKENI. CDR3 sequence reads: CASSPIGETQYF. The DNA of the CDR3 is TGTGCCAGCTCACCAATCGGAGAGACCCAGTACTTC.

This chain joins TRBV2 and TRBJ2-5; TRBD2 aligns across 7 bases. After removal of 7 bases from V and 3 bases from J, the junction contained 5 bases not matched to a gene. This CDR3 region has 13 residues. Germline CDR1 SNHLY, CDR2 FYNNEI. The CDR3 DNA sequence: TGTGCCAGCAAGCCCAGCGGGGAAGAGACCCAGTACTTC. This encodes CASKPSGEETQYF. The whole variable domain, filled in from reference TRBV2 and TRBJ2-5, reads EPEVTQTPSHQVTQMGQEVILRCVPISNHLYFYWYRQILGQKVEFLVSFYNNEISEKSEIFDDQFSVERPDGSNFTLKIRSTKLEDSAMYFCASKPSGEETQYFGPGTRLLVL.

The CDR3 loop reads CASSRRQGEAQHF. In DNA, the CDR3 is TGTGCCAGCAGCCGCCGACAGGGAGAGGCCCAGCATTTT. The chain is built from TRBV7-9 and TRBJ1-5; TRBD1 aligns across 7 bases. Germline trimming cut 5 bases from V and 11 bases from J; bases unmatched to any gene: 9. This CDR3 is built from 13 residues. The germline V gene encodes CDR1 SEHNR and CDR2 FQNEAQ (reference sequence).

This sequence joins TRBV27 and TRBJ2-5, with D possibly TRBD1 on 5 matching bases. The CDR3 sequence is 14 residues long. Germline loops: CDR1 MNHEY, CDR2 SMNVEV (reference sequence). V was trimmed by 4 bases and J by 3 bases, leaving 12 bases between them. Here the CDR3 DNA reads TGTGCCAGCAGTTCTCAGGGTTTGGAAGAGACCCAGTACTTC. Its protein is CASSSQGLEETQYF.

This chain uses TRBV12-5 with TRBJ1-2; D unclear. In germline, CDR1 is LGHNT, CDR2 FRNRAP. The CDR3 extends over 17 amino acids. Trimming stripped 4 bases from V and 4 bases from J, with 22 bases between. The CDR3 reads CASGCALAGKVSYGYTF. In DNA form, the CDR3 reads TGTGCTAGTGGTTGCGCTCTGGCGGGGAAGGTAAGCTATGGCTACACCTTC.

The chain combines TRBV7-9 with TRBJ2-3, with 8 bases lining up with TRBD2. Germline CDR1 reads SEHNR; CDR2 reads FQNEAQ (reference sequence). This CDR3 region has 19 residues. Trimming cost V 5 bases and J 8 bases; bases outside gene matches: 24. CDR3 loop: CASSPENSLRSGRRATQYF. CDR3 nucleotides: TGTGCCAGCAGCCCAGAAAACTCCCTAAGGAGCGGGAGACGGGCTACGCAGTATTTT.

The chain has TRBV7-2 and TRBJ2-7; 10 nucleotides align to TRBD2. The junction had 5 bases not matched to a gene; V was cut back by 3 bases and J by 3 bases. This CDR3 has 15 residues. Germline V CDR1 and CDR2: SGHTA, FQGNSA. The CDR3 loop is CASSLTSGFYYEQYF. The CDR3 bases are TGTGCCAGCAGCTTGACTAGCGGGTTCTACTACGAGCAGTACTTC.